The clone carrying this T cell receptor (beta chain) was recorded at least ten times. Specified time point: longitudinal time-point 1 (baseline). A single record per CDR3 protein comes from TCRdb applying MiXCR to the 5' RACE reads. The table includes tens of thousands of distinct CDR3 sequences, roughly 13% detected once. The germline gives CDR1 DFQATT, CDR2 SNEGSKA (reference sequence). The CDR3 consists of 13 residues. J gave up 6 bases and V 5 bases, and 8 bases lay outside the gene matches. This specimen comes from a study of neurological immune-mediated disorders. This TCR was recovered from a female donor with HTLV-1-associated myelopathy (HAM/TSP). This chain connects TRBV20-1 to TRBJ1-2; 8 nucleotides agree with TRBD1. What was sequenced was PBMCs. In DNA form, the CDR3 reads TGCAGTGCTCGGGACAGGCGCCCCCATGGCTACACCTTC. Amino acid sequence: CSARDRRPHGYTF.